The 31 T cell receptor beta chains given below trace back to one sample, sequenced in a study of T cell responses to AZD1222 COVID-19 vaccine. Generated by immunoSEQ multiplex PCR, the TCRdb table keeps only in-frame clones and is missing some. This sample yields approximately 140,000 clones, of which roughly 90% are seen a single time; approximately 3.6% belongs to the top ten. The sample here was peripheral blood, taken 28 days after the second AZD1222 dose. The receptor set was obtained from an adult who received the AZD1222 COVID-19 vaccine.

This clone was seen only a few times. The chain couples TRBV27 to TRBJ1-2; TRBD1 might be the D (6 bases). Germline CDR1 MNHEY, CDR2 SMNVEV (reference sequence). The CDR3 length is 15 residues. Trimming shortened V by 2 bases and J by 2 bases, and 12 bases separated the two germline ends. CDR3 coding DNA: TGTGCCAGCAGTTTAAGGGGGGTTGGGAACTATGGCTACACCTTC. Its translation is CASSLRGVGNYGYTF.

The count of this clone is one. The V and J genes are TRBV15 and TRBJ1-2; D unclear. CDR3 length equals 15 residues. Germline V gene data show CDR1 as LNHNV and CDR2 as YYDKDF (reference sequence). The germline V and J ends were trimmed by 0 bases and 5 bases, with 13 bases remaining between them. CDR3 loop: CATSRDMQDRYGYTF. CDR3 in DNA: TGTGCCACCAGCAGAGATATGCAGGATCGTTATGGCTACACCTTC.

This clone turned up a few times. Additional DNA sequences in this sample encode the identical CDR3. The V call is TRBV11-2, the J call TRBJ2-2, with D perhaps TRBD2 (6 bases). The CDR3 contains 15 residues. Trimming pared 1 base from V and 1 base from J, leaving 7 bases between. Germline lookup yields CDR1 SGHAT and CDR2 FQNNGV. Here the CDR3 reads CASSLGAGNTGELFF. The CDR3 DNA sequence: TGTGCCAGCAGCTTAGGAGCGGGGAACACCGGGGAGCTGTTTTTT. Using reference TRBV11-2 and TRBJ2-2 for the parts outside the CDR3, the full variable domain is EAGVAQSPRYKIIEKRQSVAFWCNPISGHATLYWYQQILGQGPKLLIQFQNNGVVDDSQLPKDRFSAERLKGVDSTLKIQPAKLEDSAVYLCASSLGAGNTGELFFGEGSRLTVL.

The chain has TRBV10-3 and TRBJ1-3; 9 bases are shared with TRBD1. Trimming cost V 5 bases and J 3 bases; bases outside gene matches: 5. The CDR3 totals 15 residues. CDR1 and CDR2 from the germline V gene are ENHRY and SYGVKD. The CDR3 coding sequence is TGTGCCATCAGTCCGGGACAGGGAGGTGGAAACACCATATATTTT. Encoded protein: CAISPGQGGGNTIYF.

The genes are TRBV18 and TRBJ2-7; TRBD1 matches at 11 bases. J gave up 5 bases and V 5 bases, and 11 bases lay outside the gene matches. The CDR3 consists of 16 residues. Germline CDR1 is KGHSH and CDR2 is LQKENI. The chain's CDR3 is CASSTQGQGVINEQYF. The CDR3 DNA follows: TGTGCCAGCTCAACGCAGGGACAGGGGGTAATCAACGAGCAGTACTTC.

CDR3 sequence reads: CASSLAGGLNTEAFF. CDR3 bases: TGTGCCAGCAGCTTAGCGGGCGGCCTGAACACTGAAGCTTTCTTT. The chain is built from TRBV7-2 and TRBJ1-1; no definite D call. V gave up 0 bases and J gave up 0 bases, with 8 bases separating them. Per the germline V gene, CDR1 is SGHTA and CDR2 is FQGNSA. CDR3 size: 15 residues.

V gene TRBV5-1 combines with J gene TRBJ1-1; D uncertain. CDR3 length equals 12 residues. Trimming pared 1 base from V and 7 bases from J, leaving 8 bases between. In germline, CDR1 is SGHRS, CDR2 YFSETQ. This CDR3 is CASSLWGIEAFF. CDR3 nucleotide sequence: TGCGCCAGCAGCTTGTGGGGTATTGAAGCTTTCTTT.

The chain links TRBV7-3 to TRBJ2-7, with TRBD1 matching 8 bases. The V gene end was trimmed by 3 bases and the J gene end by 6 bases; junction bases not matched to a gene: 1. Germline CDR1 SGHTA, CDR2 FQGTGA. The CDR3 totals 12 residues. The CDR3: CASSLTGVEQYF. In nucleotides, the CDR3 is TGTGCCAGCAGCTTGACAGGGGTCGAGCAGTACTTC.

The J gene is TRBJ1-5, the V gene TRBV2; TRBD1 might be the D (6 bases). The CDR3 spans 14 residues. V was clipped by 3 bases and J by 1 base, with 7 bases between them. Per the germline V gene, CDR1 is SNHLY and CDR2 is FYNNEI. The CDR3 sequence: CASSETGSNQPQHF. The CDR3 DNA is TGTGCCAGCAGTGAGACAGGAAGCAATCAGCCCCAGCATTTT.

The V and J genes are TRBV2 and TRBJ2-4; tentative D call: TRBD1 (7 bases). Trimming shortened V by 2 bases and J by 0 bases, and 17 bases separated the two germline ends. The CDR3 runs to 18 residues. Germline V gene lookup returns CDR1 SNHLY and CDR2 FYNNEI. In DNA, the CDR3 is TGTGCCAGCAGTGAAAATGGGTCAGGGGGGCTAGCCAAAAACATTCAGTACTTC. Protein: CASSENGSGGLAKNIQYF. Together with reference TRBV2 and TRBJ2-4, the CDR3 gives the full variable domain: EPEVTQTPSHQVTQMGQEVILRCVPISNHLYFYWYRQILGQKVEFLVSFYNNEISEKSEIFDDQFSVERPDGSNFTLKIRSTKLEDSAMYFCASSENGSGGLAKNIQYFGAGTRLSVL.

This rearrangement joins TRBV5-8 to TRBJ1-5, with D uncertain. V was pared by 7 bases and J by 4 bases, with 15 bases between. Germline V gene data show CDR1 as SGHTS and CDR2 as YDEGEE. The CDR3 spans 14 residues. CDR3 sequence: CASDGKLVNQPQHF. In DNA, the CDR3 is TGTGCCAGCGACGGGAAGTTAGTTAATCAGCCCCAGCATTTT.

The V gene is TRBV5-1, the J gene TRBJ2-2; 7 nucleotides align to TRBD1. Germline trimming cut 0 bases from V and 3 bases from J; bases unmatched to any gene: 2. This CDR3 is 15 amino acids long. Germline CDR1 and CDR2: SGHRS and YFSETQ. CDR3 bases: TGCGCCAGCAGCTTGGGCAGGGGGTACACCGGGGAGCTGTTTTTT. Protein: CASSLGRGYTGELFF.

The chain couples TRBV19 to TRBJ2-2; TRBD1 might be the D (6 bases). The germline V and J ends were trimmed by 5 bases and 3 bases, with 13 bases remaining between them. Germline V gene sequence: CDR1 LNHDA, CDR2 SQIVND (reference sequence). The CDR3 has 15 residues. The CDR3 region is CASSESGAHTGELFF. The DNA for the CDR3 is TGTGCCAGTAGTGAGTCAGGGGCGCACACCGGGGAGCTGTTTTTT. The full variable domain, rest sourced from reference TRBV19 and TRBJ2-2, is DGGITQSPKYLFRKEGQNVTLSCEQNLNHDAMYWYRQDPGQGLRLIYYSQIVNDFQKGDIAEGYSVSREKKESFPLTVTSAQKNPTAFYLCASSESGAHTGELFFGEGSRLTVL.

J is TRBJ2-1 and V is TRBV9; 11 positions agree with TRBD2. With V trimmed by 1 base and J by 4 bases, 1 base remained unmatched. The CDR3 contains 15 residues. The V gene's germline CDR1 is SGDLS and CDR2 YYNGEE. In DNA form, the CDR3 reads TGTGCCAGCAGCGTAAGGACTAGCGGGTACAATGAGCAGTTCTTC. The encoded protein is CASSVRTSGYNEQFF.

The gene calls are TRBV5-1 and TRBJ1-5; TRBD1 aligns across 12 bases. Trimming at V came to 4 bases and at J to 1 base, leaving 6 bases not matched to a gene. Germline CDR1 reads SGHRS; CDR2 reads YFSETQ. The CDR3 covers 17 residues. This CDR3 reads CASSPGQGAPSNQPQHF. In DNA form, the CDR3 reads TGCGCCAGCAGCCCGGGACAGGGGGCGCCGAGCAATCAGCCCCAGCATTTT.

CDR3 sequence (DNA): TGTGCCAGCAGCCATACCACAGGGGAGAATCAGCCCCAGCATTTT. Protein sequence: CASSHTTGENQPQHF. The genes are TRBV4-2 and TRBJ1-5; 7 bases fit TRBD1. This CDR3 contains 15 residues. The V segment lost 3 bases and the J segment 4 bases; nucleotides outside the gene matches: 6. Per germline, CDR1 LGHNA and CDR2 YNFKEQ.

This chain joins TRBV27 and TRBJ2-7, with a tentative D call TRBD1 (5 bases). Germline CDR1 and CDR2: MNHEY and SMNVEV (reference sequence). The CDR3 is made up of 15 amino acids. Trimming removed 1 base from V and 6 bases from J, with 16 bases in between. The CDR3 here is CASSLYPRTNPEQYF. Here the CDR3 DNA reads TGTGCCAGCAGTTTATATCCCCGGACAAACCCCGAGCAGTACTTC.

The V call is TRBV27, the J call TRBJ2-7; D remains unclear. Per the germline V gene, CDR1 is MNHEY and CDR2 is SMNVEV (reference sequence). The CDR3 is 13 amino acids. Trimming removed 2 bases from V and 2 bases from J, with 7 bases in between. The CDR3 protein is CASSLRPAYEQYF. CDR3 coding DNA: TGTGCCAGCAGTTTAAGACCGGCCTACGAGCAGTACTTC.

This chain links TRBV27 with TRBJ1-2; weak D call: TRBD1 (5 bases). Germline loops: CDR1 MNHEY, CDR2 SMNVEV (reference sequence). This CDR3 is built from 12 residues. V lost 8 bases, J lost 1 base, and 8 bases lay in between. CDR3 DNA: TGTGCCAGCCGGGGGTATAACTATGGCTACACCTTC. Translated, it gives CASRGYNYGYTF.

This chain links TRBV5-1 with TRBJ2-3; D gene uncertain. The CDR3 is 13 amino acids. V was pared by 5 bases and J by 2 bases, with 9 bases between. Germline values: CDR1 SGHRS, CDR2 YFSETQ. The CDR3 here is CASRRRVTDTQYF. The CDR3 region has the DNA TGCGCCAGCAGGAGGAGAGTCACAGATACGCAGTATTTT.

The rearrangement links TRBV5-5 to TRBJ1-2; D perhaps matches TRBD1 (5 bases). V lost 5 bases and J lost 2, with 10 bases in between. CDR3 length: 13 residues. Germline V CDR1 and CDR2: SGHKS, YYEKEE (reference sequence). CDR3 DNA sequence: TGTGCCAGCAGATCGGGACTGAACTATGGCTACACCTTC. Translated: CASRSGLNYGYTF.

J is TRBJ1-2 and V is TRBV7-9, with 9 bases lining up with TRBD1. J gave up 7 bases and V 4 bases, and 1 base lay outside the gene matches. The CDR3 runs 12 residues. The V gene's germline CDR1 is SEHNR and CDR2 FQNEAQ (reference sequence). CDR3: CASSSTGGGYTF. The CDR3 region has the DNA TGTGCCAGCAGCTCGACAGGGGGTGGCTACACCTTC.

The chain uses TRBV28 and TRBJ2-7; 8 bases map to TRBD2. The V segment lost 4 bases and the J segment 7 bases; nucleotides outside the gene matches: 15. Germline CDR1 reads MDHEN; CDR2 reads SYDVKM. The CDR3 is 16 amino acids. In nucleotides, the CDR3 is TGTGCCAGCAGTTCTTTAGCGGGAACTGTGAGTCGGGAGCAGTACTTC. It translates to CASSSLAGTVSREQYF. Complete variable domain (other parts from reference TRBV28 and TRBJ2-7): DVKVTQSSRYLVKRTGEKVFLECVQDMDHENMFWYRQDPGLGLRLIYFSYDVKMKEKGDIPEGYSVSREKKERFSLILESASTNQTSMYLCASSSLAGTVSREQYFGPGTRLTVT.

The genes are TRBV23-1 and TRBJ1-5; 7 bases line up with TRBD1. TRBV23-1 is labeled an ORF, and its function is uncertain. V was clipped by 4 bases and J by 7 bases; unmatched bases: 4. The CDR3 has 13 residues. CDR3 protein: CASSRETGQPQHF. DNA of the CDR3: TGCGCCAGCAGTCGCGAGACAGGGCAGCCCCAGCATTTT.

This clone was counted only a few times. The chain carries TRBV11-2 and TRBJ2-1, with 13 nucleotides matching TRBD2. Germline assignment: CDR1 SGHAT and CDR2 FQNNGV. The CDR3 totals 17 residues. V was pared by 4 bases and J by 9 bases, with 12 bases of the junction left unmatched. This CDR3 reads CASSSGLAGFGEGEQFF. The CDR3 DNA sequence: TGTGCCAGCAGCTCGGGACTAGCGGGATTTGGAGAGGGTGAGCAGTTCTTC.

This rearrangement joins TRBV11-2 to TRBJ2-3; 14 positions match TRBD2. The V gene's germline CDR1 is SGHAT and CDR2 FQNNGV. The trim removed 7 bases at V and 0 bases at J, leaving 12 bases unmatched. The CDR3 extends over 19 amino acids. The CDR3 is CASTLGGTSGSISTDTQYF. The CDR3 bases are TGTGCCAGCACCCTCGGGGGGACTAGCGGGAGCATTAGCACAGATACGCAGTATTTT.

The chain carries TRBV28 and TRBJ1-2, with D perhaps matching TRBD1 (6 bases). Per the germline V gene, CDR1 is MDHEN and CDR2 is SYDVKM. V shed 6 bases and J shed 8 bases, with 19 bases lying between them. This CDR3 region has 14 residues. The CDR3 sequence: CASSDPGQFRGYTF. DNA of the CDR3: TGTGCCAGCAGCGACCCGGGACAATTCAGGGGCTACACCTTC.

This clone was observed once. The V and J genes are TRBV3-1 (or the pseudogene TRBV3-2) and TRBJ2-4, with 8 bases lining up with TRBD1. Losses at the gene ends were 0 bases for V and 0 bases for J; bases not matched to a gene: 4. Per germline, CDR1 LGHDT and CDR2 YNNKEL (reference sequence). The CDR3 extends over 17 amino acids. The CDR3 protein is CASSQETGAEAKNIQYF. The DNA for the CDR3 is TGTGCCAGCAGCCAAGAGACAGGGGCCGAAGCCAAAAACATTCAGTACTTC.

CDR3 protein: CASSLEERTEAFF. CDR3 bases: TGTGCCAGCTCACTCGAAGAGCGGACTGAAGCTTTCTTT. This chain joins TRBV18 and TRBJ1-1; unclear D gene. The CDR3 totals 13 residues. Per germline, CDR1 KGHSH and CDR2 LQKENI. The ends were cut back, 4 bases at V and 5 bases at J, with 11 bases in the middle.

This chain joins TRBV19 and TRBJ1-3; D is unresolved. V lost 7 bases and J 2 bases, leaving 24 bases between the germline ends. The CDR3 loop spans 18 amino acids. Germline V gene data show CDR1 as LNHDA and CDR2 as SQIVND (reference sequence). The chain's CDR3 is CASTLSWGHFVPGNTIYF. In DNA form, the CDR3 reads TGTGCCAGTACCCTCAGCTGGGGTCACTTCGTTCCTGGAAACACCATATATTTT. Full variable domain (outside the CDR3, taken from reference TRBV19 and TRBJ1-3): DGGITQSPKYLFRKEGQNVTLSCEQNLNHDAMYWYRQDPGQGLRLIYYSQIVNDFQKGDIAEGYSVSREKKESFPLTVTSAQKNPTAFYLCASTLSWGHFVPGNTIYFGEGSWLTVV.

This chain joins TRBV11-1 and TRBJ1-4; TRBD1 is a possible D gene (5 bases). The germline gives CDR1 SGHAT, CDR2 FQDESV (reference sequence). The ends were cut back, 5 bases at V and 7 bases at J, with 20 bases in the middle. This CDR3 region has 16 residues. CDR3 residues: CASSGRSGGEFEKLFF. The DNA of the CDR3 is TGTGCCAGCAGCGGCCGTTCGGGGGGAGAATTTGAAAAACTGTTTTTT. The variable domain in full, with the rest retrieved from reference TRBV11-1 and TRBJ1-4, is EAEVAQSPRYKITEKSQAVAFWCDPISGHATLYWYRQILGQGPELLVQFQDESVVDDSQLPKDRFSAERLKGVDSTLKIQPAELGDSAMYLCASSGRSGGEFEKLFFGSGTQLSVL.